This entry lists 21 T cell receptor beta chains sequenced from one sample in a study of blood T cell repertoires in COVID-19. The repertoire was sequenced with immunoSEQ multiplex PCR; TCRdb's copy has only in-frame clones and lacks some. The sample includes approximately 210,000 clones, under 90% of them seen just once. The sequencing sample was made of peripheral blood. The source of these receptors is a human donor in a cohort sampled during active COVID-19.

In its sample, this clone was seen once. The chain is built from TRBV7-9 and TRBJ1-2; D is undetermined. With 1 base removed from V and 0 bases from J, the gap between germline ends came to 9 bases. This CDR3 is built from 15 residues. Germline CDR1 is SEHNR and CDR2 is FQNEAQ (reference sequence). The CDR3 bases are TGTGCCAGCAGCTTAGGAACACCTTCTAACTATGGCTACACCTTC. Translating it yields CASSLGTPSNYGYTF.

The J gene is TRBJ1-2, the V gene TRBV5-5; TRBD1 agrees at 8 bases. Germline V gene data show CDR1 as SGHKS and CDR2 as YYEKEE (reference sequence). J was trimmed by 8 bases and V by 4 bases; bases with no gene match: 7. This CDR3 comprises 13 residues. Here the CDR3 DNA reads TGTGCCAGCAGCGTATGGACAGGGCAGGGCTACACCTTC. Its translation is CASSVWTGQGYTF.

DNA of the CDR3: TGTGCCAGTAGTATGGCGAAGAGGACTGAAGCTTTCTTT. This codes for CASSMAKRTEAFF. The chain combines TRBV19 with TRBJ1-1, with D uncertain. The CDR3 is made up of 13 amino acids. In germline, CDR1 is LNHDA, CDR2 SQIVND (reference sequence). V lost 3 bases to trimming and J lost 5 bases, with 10 bases between them.

In this sample, this clone turned up a few times. This sequence joins TRBV6-5 and TRBJ1-6; 8 bases map to TRBD1. The CDR3 is 16 residues long. Trimming removed 2 bases from V and 4 bases from J; junction bases left unmatched: 4. Germline assignment: CDR1 MNHEY and CDR2 SVGAGI. The DNA for the CDR3 is TGTGCCAGCAGTTACCGTACAGGGGGATATAATTCACCCCTCCACTTT. It yields the protein CASSYRTGGYNSPLHF.

This chain joins TRBV4-1 and TRBJ1-6, with TRBD1 as a possible D gene (6 bases). Deletions cut 8 bases from V and 0 bases from J, with 20 bases between. In germline, CDR1 is MGHRA, CDR2 YSYEKL. The CDR3 consists of 18 residues. The CDR3 here is CASDSFGGLRSYNSPLHF. CDR3 coding DNA: TGCGCCAGCGACTCTTTCGGGGGGCTGCGCTCCTATAATTCACCCCTCCACTTT.

This clone was seen only once. The rearrangement uses TRBV5-1 and TRBJ1-3; D is ambiguous. V gave up 0 bases and J gave up 0 bases, with 7 bases separating them. The CDR3 is 15 residues long. Germline assignment: CDR1 SGHRS and CDR2 YFSETQ. The CDR3 here is CASSLVGDSGNTIYF. Here the CDR3 DNA reads TGCGCCAGCAGCTTGGTTGGAGACTCTGGAAACACCATATATTTT.

This clone was counted only a few times. The rearrangement links TRBV24-1 to TRBJ2-2, with 9 bases matching TRBD1. The germline CDR1 and CDR2 sequences are KGHDR and SFDVKD. With V trimmed by 7 bases and J by 4 bases, 6 bases remained unmatched. The CDR3 covers 15 residues. CDR3 region: CATRQGQGATGELFF. The DNA of the CDR3 is TGTGCCACCAGGCAGGGACAGGGTGCCACCGGGGAGCTGTTTTTT.

The chain employs TRBV5-1 and TRBJ2-4, with D tentatively TRBD1 (6 bases). Germline CDR1 is SGHRS and CDR2 is YFSETQ. This CDR3 contains 15 residues. The ends were cut back, 7 bases at V and 1 base at J, with 15 bases in the middle. The CDR3 is CASANRVGAKNIQYF. The CDR3 DNA reads TGCGCCAGCGCTAACAGGGTGGGGGCCAAAAACATTCAGTACTTC.

V is TRBV7-2 and J is TRBJ2-7, with TRBD2 as a possible D gene (5 bases). The CDR3 runs 14 residues. Germline V gene sequence: CDR1 SGHTA, CDR2 FQGNSA. Trimming stripped 4 bases from V and 7 bases from J, with 17 bases between. The CDR3 DNA follows: TGTGCCAGCAGCTCCGGGGTGGGGATGGGAGAGCAGTACTTC. It codes for CASSSGVGMGEQYF.

This clone was found many times. The rearrangement joins TRBV19 to TRBJ1-4; D unclear. The germline gives CDR1 LNHDA, CDR2 SQIVND (reference sequence). Trimming took 7 bases from V and 8 from J, leaving 20 bases between them. The CDR3 extends over 15 amino acids. The CDR3: CASIRSGFIPEKLFF. CDR3 coding DNA: TGTGCCAGTATCCGGTCGGGTTTTATCCCGGAAAAACTGTTTTTT.

The V gene is TRBV9, the J gene TRBJ2-3; no reliable D call. The V gene's germline CDR1 is SGDLS and CDR2 YYNGEE. The CDR3 runs to 14 residues. V was shortened by 3 bases and J by 0 bases, with 8 bases between the two germline ends. CDR3 in amino acids: CASSGRLSTDTQYF. The DNA for the CDR3 is TGTGCCAGCAGCGGAAGACTGAGCACAGATACGCAGTATTTT.

The chain recombines TRBV6-6 with TRBJ2-7; D may be TRBD1 (6 bases). V gave up 2 bases and J gave up 5 bases, with 10 bases separating them. Looked up from germline, CDR1 is MNHNY and CDR2 is SVGAGI (reference sequence). This CDR3 region has 13 residues. In DNA form, the CDR3 reads TGTGCCAGCAGTTACGAGGGGGACAACGAGCAGTACGTC. Its protein product is CASSYEGDNEQYV.

The rearrangement links TRBV10-3 to TRBJ2-1, with TRBD2 as a possible D gene (6 bases). V lost 5 bases, J lost 7 bases, and 30 bases lay in between. CDR1 is ENHRY and CDR2 is SYGVKD in the germline V gene. The CDR3 covers 19 residues. CDR3 residues: CAISPRTKGGDGTENEQFF. The CDR3 nucleotides read TGTGCCATCAGTCCCCGGACTAAAGGCGGTGATGGAACTGAGAATGAGCAGTTCTTC.

The chain joins TRBV11-2 to TRBJ2-7; 9 bases are shared with TRBD2. Germline V gene data show CDR1 as SGHAT and CDR2 as FQNNGV. This CDR3 is 15 amino acids long. Trimming cost V 2 bases and J 3 bases; bases outside gene matches: 5. The CDR3 DNA sequence: TGTGCCAGCAGCTTACGACTAGCGGTTAGCTACGAGCAGTACTTC. Its protein product is CASSLRLAVSYEQYF. The whole variable domain, filled in from reference TRBV11-2 and TRBJ2-7, reads EAGVAQSPRYKIIEKRQSVAFWCNPISGHATLYWYQQILGQGPKLLIQFQNNGVVDDSQLPKDRFSAERLKGVDSTLKIQPAKLEDSAVYLCASSLRLAVSYEQYFGPGTRLTVT.

The chain carries TRBV14 and TRBJ1-2, with D possibly matching TRBD1 (6 bases). The CDR3 has 14 amino acids. The V end lost 3 bases, the J end lost 9 bases, and 17 bases lay between the germline ends. The germline CDR1 and CDR2 sequences are SGHDN and FVKESK. CDR3 sequence reads: CASSQELQGRRYTF. CDR3 coding DNA: TGTGCCAGCAGCCAGGAATTACAGGGACGGCGCTACACCTTC.

This sequence joins TRBV4-2 and TRBJ2-5; maybe TRBD2 (6 bases). V shed 0 bases and J shed 4 bases, with 18 bases lying between them. The germline V gene encodes CDR1 LGHNA and CDR2 YNFKEQ. This CDR3 comprises 17 residues. This chain's CDR3 is CASSQDHISQAGETQYF. CDR3 coding DNA: TGTGCCAGCAGCCAAGACCATATTTCCCAAGCGGGAGAGACCCAGTACTTC.

The chain recombines TRBV19 with TRBJ1-5; perhaps TRBD1 as D (5 bases). The CDR3 has 15 amino acids. Germline CDR1 reads LNHDA; CDR2 reads SQIVND (reference sequence). V was trimmed by 5 bases and J by 1 base, leaving 12 bases between them. The CDR3, as DNA: TGTGCCAGTAGTCCGGGCGGGGCAAGCAATCAGCCCCAGCATTTT. It specifies CASSPGGASNQPQHF.

CDR3 bases: TGTGCCAGCAGCCAAGGTACAGGGGGGGTTCTCAATGGCTACACCTTC. Translated, it gives CASSQGTGGVLNGYTF. The chain carries TRBV3-1 (or the pseudogene TRBV3-2) and TRBJ1-2; 8 nucleotides match TRBD1. The CDR3 has 16 amino acids. CDR1 is LGHDT and CDR2 is YNNKEL in the germline V gene (reference sequence). V shed 1 base, J shed 6 bases, and the junction held 10 bases outside the gene matches.

The chain joins TRBV5-4 to TRBJ2-7; TRBD2 matches 7 bases. V gave up 0 bases and J gave up 0 bases; unmatched junction bases: 0. This CDR3 spans 14 amino acids. Germline CDR1 reads SGHNT; CDR2 reads YYREEE (reference sequence). Here the CDR3 reads CASSLGGGSYEQYF. The CDR3 DNA reads TGTGCCAGCAGCTTGGGCGGGGGCTCCTACGAGCAGTACTTC.

The CDR3: CASSLSWTGAYEQYF. The CDR3 nucleotides are TGTGCCAGCAGTTTATCTTGGACAGGGGCCTACGAGCAGTACTTC. J is TRBJ2-7 and V is TRBV27, with 9 bases identical to TRBD1. The CDR3 is 15 residues long. Germline V gives CDR1 MNHEY, CDR2 SMNVEV (reference sequence). V was clipped by 0 bases and J by 2 bases; unmatched bases: 2.

About this clone itself: Distinct nucleotide sequences in the sample also encode this CDR3. The V and J genes are TRBV5-1 and TRBJ1-4; D perhaps matches TRBD1 (5 bases). The CDR3 consists of 14 residues. The V gene's germline CDR1 is SGHRS and CDR2 YFSETQ. Trimming cost V 2 bases and J 7 bases, with 12 bases left between them. The CDR3 DNA reads TGCGCCAGCAGCTTCGGGCAGGGAGGTGAAAAACTGTTTTTT. It yields the protein CASSFGQGGEKLFF.